The source of this T cell receptor (beta chain) is a study of T cells after yellow fever vaccination. At the level of the study: SMART-Seq v4 Ultra Low Input prepared the low-cell-number fractions. General study results and limits: Some clonotypes, a small share, were shared between CD4 and CD8 compartments. Researchers cautioned that FACS-sorted repertoires could harbor abundant clonotypes contaminating from the bulk population. Most primary-vaccination clones recurred post-booster (under 98% CD4, roughly 90% CD8).

The CDR3 sequence is 15 residues long. Per germline, CDR1 SEHNR and CDR2 FQNEAQ (reference sequence). The V segment lost 8 bases and the J segment 5 bases; nucleotides outside the gene matches: 11. On this clonotype itself: The antigen is undetermined.

TCRdb analysed the 5' RACE reads with MiXCR anew, one entry per CDR3 protein. The sample lists approximately 510,000 distinct CDR3 sequences, just over 20% occurring once. The source of this sequence is a man aged 18 to 30 who received the YFV17D yellow fever vaccine. Source: PBMCs, taken 21 days after the first yellow fever vaccination. V gene TRBV7-9 combines with J gene TRBJ2-2, with TRBD2 matching over 7 bases. CDR3 amino acids: CASSKRTRGTGELFF. In DNA form, the CDR3 reads TGTGCCAGCTCCAAGAGGACTAGGGGAACCGGGGAGCTGTTTTTT.